This T cell receptor beta chain comes out of a study of T cells in Graves' hyperthyroidism and ophthalmopathy. RNA transcripts gave rise to amplified TCR beta CDR3 regions. Initially, a first-round RT-PCR of the TCR CDR3 employed the HTBI primer set. TCRdb independently ran MiXCR on the multiplex PCR reads; one entry per CDR3 protein. The table includes some 570,000 distinct CDR3 sequences, 12% to 15% detected once. This clonotype was picked up a small number of times. Specimen: blood. This clonotype was sampled from a woman younger than 30 with Graves' ophthalmopathy.

The CDR3 DNA follows: TGTGCCAGCTCACCACCCGGTCGACTAGCGATTCGCGAGACCCAGTACTTC. Translation: CASSPPGRLAIRETQYF. The V call is TRBV18, the J call TRBJ2-5; 8 positions agree with TRBD2. This CDR3 comprises 17 residues. Germline V gives CDR1 KGHSH, CDR2 LQKENI. J lost 5 bases, V lost 0 bases, and 11 bases had no gene match.